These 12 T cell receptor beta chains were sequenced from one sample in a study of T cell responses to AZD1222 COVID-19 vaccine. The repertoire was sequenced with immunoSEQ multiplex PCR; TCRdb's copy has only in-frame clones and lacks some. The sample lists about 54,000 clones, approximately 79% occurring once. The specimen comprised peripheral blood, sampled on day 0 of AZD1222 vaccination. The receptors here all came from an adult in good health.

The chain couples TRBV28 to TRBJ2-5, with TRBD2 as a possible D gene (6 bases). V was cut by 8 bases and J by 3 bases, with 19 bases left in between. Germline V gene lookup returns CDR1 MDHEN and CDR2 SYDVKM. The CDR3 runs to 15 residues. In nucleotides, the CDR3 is TGTGCCAGCTTAACTCGGCGGACTATGGAAGAGACCCAGTACTTC. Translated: CASLTRRTMEETQYF.

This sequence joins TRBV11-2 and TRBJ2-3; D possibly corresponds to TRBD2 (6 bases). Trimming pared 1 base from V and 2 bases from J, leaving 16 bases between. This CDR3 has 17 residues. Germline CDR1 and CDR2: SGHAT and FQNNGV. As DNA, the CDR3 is TGTGCCAGCAGCTTAGGGCCCCCCGGGAGTATCACAGATACGCAGTATTTT. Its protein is CASSLGPPGSITDTQYF.

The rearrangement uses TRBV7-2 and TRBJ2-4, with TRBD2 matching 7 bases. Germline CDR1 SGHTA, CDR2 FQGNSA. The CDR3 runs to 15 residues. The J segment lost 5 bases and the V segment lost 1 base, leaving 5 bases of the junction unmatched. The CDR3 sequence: CASSLGWAGENIQYF. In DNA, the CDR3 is TGTGCCAGCAGCTTAGGTTGGGCGGGGGAAAACATTCAGTACTTC.

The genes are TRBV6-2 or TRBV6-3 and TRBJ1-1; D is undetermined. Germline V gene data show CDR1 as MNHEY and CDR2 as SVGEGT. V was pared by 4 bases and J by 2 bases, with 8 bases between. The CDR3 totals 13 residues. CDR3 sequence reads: CASSFYTNTEAFF. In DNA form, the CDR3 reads TGTGCCAGCAGTTTCTACACAAACACTGAAGCTTTCTTT.

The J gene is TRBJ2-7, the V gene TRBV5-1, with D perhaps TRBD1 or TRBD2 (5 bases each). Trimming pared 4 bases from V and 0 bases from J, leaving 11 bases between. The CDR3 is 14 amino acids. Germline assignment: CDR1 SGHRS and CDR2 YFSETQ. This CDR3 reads CASSPGTHSYEQYF. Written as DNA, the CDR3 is TGCGCCAGCAGCCCCGGGACCCACTCCTACGAGCAGTACTTC.

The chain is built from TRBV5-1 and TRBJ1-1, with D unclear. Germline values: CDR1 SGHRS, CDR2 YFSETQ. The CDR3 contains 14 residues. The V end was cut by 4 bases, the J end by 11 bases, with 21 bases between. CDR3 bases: TGCGCCAGCAGCCCCTCTCTTGGCGCAAAGATGGCTTTCTTT. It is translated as CASSPSLGAKMAFF. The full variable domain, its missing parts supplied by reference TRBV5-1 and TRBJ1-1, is KAGVTQTPRYLIKTRGQQVTLSCSPISGHRSVSWYQQTPGQGLQFLFEYFSETQRNKGNFPGRFSGRQFSNSRSEMNVSTLELGDSALYLCASSPSLGAKMAFFGQGTRLTVV.

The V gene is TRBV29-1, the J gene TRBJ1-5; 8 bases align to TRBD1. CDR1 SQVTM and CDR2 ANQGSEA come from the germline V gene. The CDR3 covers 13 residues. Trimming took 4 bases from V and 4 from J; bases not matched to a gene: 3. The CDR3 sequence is CSVARGRNQPQHF. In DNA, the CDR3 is TGCAGCGTTGCCAGGGGGCGGAATCAGCCCCAGCATTTT. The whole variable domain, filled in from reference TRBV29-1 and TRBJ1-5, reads SAVISQKPSRDICQRGTSLTIQCQVDSQVTMMFWYRQQPGQSLTLIATANQGSEATYESGFVIDKFPISRPNLTFSTLTVSNMSPEDSSIYLCSVARGRNQPQHFGDGTRLSIL.

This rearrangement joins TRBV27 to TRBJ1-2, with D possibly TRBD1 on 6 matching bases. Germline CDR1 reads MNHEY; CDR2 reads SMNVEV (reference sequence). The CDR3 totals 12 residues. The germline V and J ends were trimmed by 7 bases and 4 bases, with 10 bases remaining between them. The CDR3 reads CASKTGGYGYTF. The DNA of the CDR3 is TGTGCCAGCAAGACAGGCGGCTATGGCTACACCTTC.

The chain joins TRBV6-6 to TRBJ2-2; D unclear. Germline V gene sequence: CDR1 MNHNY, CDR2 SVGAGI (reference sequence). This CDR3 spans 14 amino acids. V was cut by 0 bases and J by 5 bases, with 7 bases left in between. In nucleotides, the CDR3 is TGTGCCAGCAGTTACTCCACCGGGACCGGGGAGCTGTTTTTT. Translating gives CASSYSTGTGELFF.

The CDR3 reads CSVFRRTEAFF. The CDR3 DNA follows: TGCAGTGTCTTCAGAAGAACTGAAGCTTTCTTT. The chain has TRBV20-1 and TRBJ1-1, with D hard to call. The CDR3 spans 11 residues. Germline V gene lookup returns CDR1 DFQATT and CDR2 SNEGSKA (reference sequence). V was clipped by 7 bases and J by 5 bases, with 11 bases between them.

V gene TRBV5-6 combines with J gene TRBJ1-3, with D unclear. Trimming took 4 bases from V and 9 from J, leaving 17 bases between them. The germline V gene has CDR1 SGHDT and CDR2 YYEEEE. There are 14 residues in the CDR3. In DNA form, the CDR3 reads TGTGCCAGCAGCATCTCAGGAGCGGAGGGCACCATATATTTT. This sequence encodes CASSISGAEGTIYF.

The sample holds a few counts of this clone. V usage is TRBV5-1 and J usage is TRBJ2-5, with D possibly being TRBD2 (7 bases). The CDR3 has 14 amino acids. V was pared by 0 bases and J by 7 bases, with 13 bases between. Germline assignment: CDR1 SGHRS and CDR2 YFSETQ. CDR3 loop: CASSLDAGAGTQYF. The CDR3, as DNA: TGCGCCAGCAGCTTGGATGCGGGGGCTGGGACCCAGTACTTC.